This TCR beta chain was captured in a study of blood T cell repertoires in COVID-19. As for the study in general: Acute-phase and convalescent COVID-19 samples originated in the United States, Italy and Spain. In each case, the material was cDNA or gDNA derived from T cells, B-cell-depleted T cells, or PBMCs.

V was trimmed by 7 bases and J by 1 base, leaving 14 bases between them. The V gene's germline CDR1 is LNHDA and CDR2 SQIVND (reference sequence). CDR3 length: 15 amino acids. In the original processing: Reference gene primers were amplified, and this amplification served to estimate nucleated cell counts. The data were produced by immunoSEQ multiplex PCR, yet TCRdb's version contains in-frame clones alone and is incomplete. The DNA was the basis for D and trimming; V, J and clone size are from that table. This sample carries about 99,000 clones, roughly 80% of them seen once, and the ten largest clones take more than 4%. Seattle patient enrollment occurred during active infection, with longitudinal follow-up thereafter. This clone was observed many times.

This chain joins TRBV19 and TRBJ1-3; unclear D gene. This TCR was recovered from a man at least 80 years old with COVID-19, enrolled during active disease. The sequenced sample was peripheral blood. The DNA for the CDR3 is TGTGCCAGTATTTCCCCGGGTGGTTCTGGAAACACCATATATTTT. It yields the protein CASISPGGSGNTIYF.